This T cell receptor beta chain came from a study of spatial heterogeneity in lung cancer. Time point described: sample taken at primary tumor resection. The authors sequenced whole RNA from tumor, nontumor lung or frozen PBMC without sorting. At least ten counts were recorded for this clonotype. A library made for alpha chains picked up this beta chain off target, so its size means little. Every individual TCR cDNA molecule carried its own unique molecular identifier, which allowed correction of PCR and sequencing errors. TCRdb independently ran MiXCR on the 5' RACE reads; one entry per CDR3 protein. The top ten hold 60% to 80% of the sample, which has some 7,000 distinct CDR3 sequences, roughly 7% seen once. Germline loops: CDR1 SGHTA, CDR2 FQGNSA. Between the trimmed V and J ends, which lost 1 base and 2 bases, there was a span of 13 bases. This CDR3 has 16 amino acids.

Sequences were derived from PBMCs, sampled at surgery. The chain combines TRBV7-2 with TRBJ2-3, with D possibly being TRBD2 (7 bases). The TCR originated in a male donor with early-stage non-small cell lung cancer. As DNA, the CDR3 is TGTGCCAGCAGCTTAGAACCGGGGGGCTACACAGATACGCAGTATTTT. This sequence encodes CASSLEPGGYTDTQYF.